Listed below are T cell receptor beta chains from one sample, sequenced in a study of PD-L1 blockade in urothelial cancer. Sequenced by immunoSEQ multiplex PCR; TCRdb stores in-frame clones only, minus some. The data hold tens of thousands of clones, with around four fifths observed a single time. Material: PBMCs, obtained around atezolizumab (anti-PD-L1) treatment. These receptors came from a man aged 35 to 55 with urothelial cancer. Each CDR3 is given with its conserved first and last residue. The order of the fields is clone size, D gene, J gene, V gene, CDR3 protein, CDR3 DNA. A D gene is named only where the DNA matches it firmly. Size is omitted from some rows. Given values are once, few, many or a class for expanded clones.

NA,TRBD1,TRBJ2-1,TRBV27,CASSLDREHEQFF,TGTGCCAGCAGTTTAGACAGGGAGCATGAGCAGTTCTTC
NA,NA,TRBJ2-2,TRBV7-9,CASSLPVDTGELFF,TGTGCCAGCAGCCTCCCAGTGGACACCGGGGAGCTGTTTTTT
NA,TRBD2,TRBJ2-2,TRBV30,CAWSDPAGGWTGELFF,TGTGCCTGGAGCGACCCAGCGGGAGGCTGGACCGGGGAGCTGTTTTTT
NA,TRBD1,TRBJ2-4,TRBV15,CATSRDRDRGNIQYF,TGTGCCACCAGCAGAGATCGGGACAGAGGAAACATTCAGTACTTC
once,TRBD1,TRBJ2-7,TRBV28,CASSSPGTGAVHEQYF,TGTGCCAGCAGTTCTCCTGGGACAGGGGCCGTCCACGAGCAGTACTTC
NA,NA,TRBJ1-2,TRBV7-9,CASSLEGLGGYTF,TGTGCCAGCAGCTTAGAGGGACTTGGAGGCTACACCTTC
NA,TRBD1,TRBJ1-1,TRBV6-6,CASSHKGQMNTEAFF,TGTGCCAGCAGCCATAAGGGACAGATGAACACTGAAGCTTTCTTT
NA,TRBD1,TRBJ2-7,TRBV27,CASSSYDRDLQYF,TGTGCCAGCAGTTCCTACGACAGGGATCTGCAGTACTTC
NA,TRBD1,TRBJ2-7,TRBV28,CASRSGQVNSYEQYF,TGTGCCAGCAGGTCGGGACAGGTTAACTCCTACGAGCAGTACTTC
NA,TRBD2,TRBJ2-7,TRBV7-2,CASSHSGTLTYEQYF,TGTGCCAGCAGCCATAGCGGGACTCTCACCTACGAGCAGTACTTC
few,TRBD1,TRBJ2-7,TRBV28,CASSSGTGAYEQYF,TGTGCCAGCAGTTCGGGGACAGGAGCCTACGAGCAGTACTTC
few,TRBD2,TRBJ2-2,TRBV7-3,CASSLTLAVTGELFF,TGTGCCAGCAGCTTAACACTAGCGGTCACCGGGGAGCTGTTTTTT
NA,TRBD1,TRBJ1-2,TRBV7-9,CASSYPGQSPYGYTF,TGTGCCAGCAGCTATCCGGGACAGTCCCCCTATGGCTACACCTTC
NA,NA,TRBJ2-7,TRBV28,CASSFSYEDYEQYF,TGTGCCAGCAGTTTCTCGTACGAGGACTACGAGCAGTACTTC
NA,NA,TRBJ2-1,TRBV29-1,CSVTSTGGPNNEQFF,TGCAGCGTGACTTCGACAGGAGGTCCAAACAATGAGCAGTTCTTC
NA,TRBD2,TRBJ2-2,TRBV6-4,CASSELAGPTGELFF,TGTGCCAGCAGTGAACTAGCGGGTCCAACCGGGGAGCTGTTTTTT
NA,NA,TRBJ1-1,TRBV4-3,CASSHDRHKLEAFF,TGCGCCAGCAGCCACGACAGGCACAAGCTTGAAGCTTTCTTT
NA,TRBD1,TRBJ1-2,TRBV27,CASSPRQGGNYGYTF,TGTGCCAGCAGTCCGCGACAGGGGGGTAACTATGGCTACACCTTC
NA,TRBD1,TRBJ1-5,TRBV27,CASRPTGGQPQHF,TGTGCCAGCAGACCGACAGGGGGTCAGCCCCAGCATTTT
NA,TRBD2,TRBJ2-7,TRBV10-3,CAISEIAGGTYEQYF,TGTGCCATCAGTGAGATAGCGGGGGGGACCTACGAGCAGTACTTC
NA,TRBD2,TRBJ2-7,TRBV19,CASSASSGGLVF,TGTGCCAGTAGTGCCTCCTCCGGAGGACTAGTCTTC
NA,TRBD1,TRBJ2-3,TRBV25-1,CASSKAGTALTDTQYF,TGTGCCAGCAGTAAGGCCGGGACAGCCCTCACAGATACGCAGTATTTT
NA,NA,TRBJ2-3,TRBV10-2,CASSVRDTQYF,TGCGCCAGCAGTGTCAGAGATACGCAGTATTTT
NA,TRBD1,TRBJ2-5,TRBV5-4,CASSLVGTGAETQYF,TGTGCCAGCAGCTTGGTGGGTACAGGGGCAGAGACCCAGTACTTC
NA,TRBD1,TRBJ2-7,TRBV19,CASHRGSRSYEQYF,TGTGCTTCTCACAGGGGTTCTAGATCCTACGAGCAGTACTTC
NA,TRBD1,TRBJ1-1,TRBV27,CASSYRGANTEAFF,TGTGCCAGCAGTTACAGGGGGGCGAACACTGAAGCTTTCTTT
few,TRBD2,TRBJ2-1,TRBV30,CAWSAGGRGSYNEQFF,TGTGCCTGGAGTGCAGGCGGGAGAGGCTCCTACAATGAGCAGTTCTTC
NA,NA,TRBJ1-2,TRBV28,CASSLGSASYGYTF,TGTGCCAGCAGTTTAGGCTCCGCCTCCTATGGCTACACCTTC
NA,TRBD1,TRBJ2-7,TRBV19,CASSTRTGSSYEQYF,TGTGCCAGTAGTACCCGGACAGGGAGCTCCTACGAGCAGTACTTC
NA,TRBD2,TRBJ2-7,TRBV7-2,CASSSLAGAGEQYF,TGTGCCAGCAGCTCCCTAGCGGGAGCTGGAGAGCAGTACTTC
NA,TRBD2,TRBJ2-7,TRBV2,CASRGFGLAGDEEQYF,TGTGCCAGCAGGGGATTCGGACTAGCGGGAGATGAGGAGCAGTACTTC
NA,NA,TRBJ1-2,TRBV19,CASSIWSGGYTF,TGTGCCAGTAGTATTTGGTCGGGGGGCTACACCTTC